The 14 T cell receptor beta chains listed next were all sequenced from one sample in a study of tumor-infiltrating lymphocytes in primary liver carcinoma. TCR beta cDNA came from about 0.45 ug total RNA, primed with a constant-region primer. Construction of TCR beta libraries relied on three successive nested multiplex PCR rounds employing slightly modified ARM-PCR. Amplification in the first two PCR rounds was performed using TRBV1-TRBV30 forward primers and a C-beta reverse primer for roughly 9 cycles each. MiXCR, run by TCRdb on the multiplex PCR reads, gives a single entry per CDR3 protein. The sample comprises 150,000 to 200,000 distinct CDR3 sequences, just under 85% of which are singletons, and around 18% rests with the top ten. Co-extraction of both nucleic acids (RNA and DNA) used about 17-33 mg of unsorted bulk tissue. The specimen was tumor tissue from primary liver carcinoma. Receptors originate from a man aged 40-49 years with primary liver carcinoma and hepatitis B virus infection.

Remarks on this clonotype: The junction and the germline gene differ at one end; a read error may be behind it. The chain couples TRBV12-3 or TRBV12-4 to TRBJ2-1, with a weak D call TRBD1 (6 bases). The length of the CDR3 is 13 residues. CDR3 protein: CASPPDRYNGQFF. CDR3 DNA: TGTGCCAGCCCTCCGGACAGATACAATGGGCAGTTCTTC.

CDR3 coding DNA: TGCAGTGTCGGCCATATGCAGTTCTTC. Its protein is CSVGHMQFF. The rearrangement joins TRBV29-1 to TRBJ2-1; D unresolved. In germline, CDR1 is SQVTM, CDR2 ANQGSEA. The CDR3 sequence is 9 residues long.

The J gene is TRBJ1-5, the V gene TRBV6-1; D is unresolved. In germline, CDR1 is MNHNS, CDR2 SASEGT. The V and J ends lost 1 base and 6 bases respectively, with 7 bases between them. The CDR3 runs to 13 residues. The CDR3 bases are TGTGCCAGCAGTGAAGACAACAGTCAGCCCCAGCATTTT. It codes for CASSEDNSQPQHF.

The chain links TRBV11-2 to TRBJ2-5; D perhaps matches TRBD2 (5 bases). V was shortened by 4 bases and J by 10 bases, with 19 bases between the two germline ends. This CDR3 has 14 amino acids. Germline V lookup: CDR1 SGHAT, CDR2 FQNNGV. In nucleotides, the CDR3 is TGTGCCAGCAGCTCAGCTAGTGGGAGTAAGAGCCAGTACTTC. Translation: CASSSASGSKSQYF. The complete variable domain, with remaining parts taken from reference TRBV11-2 and TRBJ2-5, reads EAGVAQSPRYKIIEKRQSVAFWCNPISGHATLYWYQQILGQGPKLLIQFQNNGVVDDSQLPKDRFSAERLKGVDSTLKIQPAKLEDSAVYLCASSSASGSKSQYFGPGTRLLVL.

The sample holds many counts of this clonotype. This rearrangement joins TRBV12-3 or TRBV12-4 to TRBJ2-7; tentative D call: TRBD1 (8 bases). The CDR3 contains 15 residues. The ends were cut back, 7 bases at V and 0 bases at J, with 16 bases in the middle. The CDR3 reads CASKDRGGSSYEQYF. CDR3 nucleotides: TGTGCCAGCAAAGACAGGGGAGGGAGCTCCTACGAGCAGTACTTC.

This clonotype was detected ten times or more. The CDR3 region has the DNA TGTGCCACCAAGGCGGCGGGAGCGGCCACCGGGGAGCTGTTTTTT. Its translation: CATKAAGAATGELFF. The V and J genes are TRBV24-1 and TRBJ2-2, with 7 nucleotides matching TRBD2. CDR1 is KGHDR, CDR2 SFDVKD, per germline. Trimming at V came to 8 bases and at J to 4 bases, leaving 9 bases not matched to a gene. The CDR3 is made up of 15 amino acids.

This clonotype was observed a single time. The J gene is TRBJ2-1, the V gene TRBV10-3; 11 bases agree with TRBD2. The ends lost 6 bases at V and 1 base at J; junction bases unmatched: 5. Germline V gene lookup returns CDR1 ENHRY and CDR2 SYGVKD. The CDR3 has 16 residues. This CDR3 is CAIRIAGGSSYNEQFF. In DNA, the CDR3 is TGTGCCATCAGGATAGCGGGGGGGAGTTCCTACAATGAGCAGTTCTTC.

As to this clonotype: The junction departs from germline at one end; a sequencing error may be responsible. The J gene is TRBJ2-2, the V gene TRBV4-1, with 8 bases identical to TRBD2. Per germline, CDR1 MGHRA and CDR2 YSYEKL. The CDR3 totals 17 residues. The CDR3 bases are TGCGACAGCTGCCAAGATAGAGCGGGAGCGAACACCGGGGAGCTGTTTTTT. Encoded protein: CDSCQDRAGANTGELFF.

In regard to this clonotype: The junction departs from the called germline gene at one end, perhaps through a read error. CDR3 amino acids: CASNQDHRGSSGANVLTF. CDR3 sequence (DNA): TGTGCCAGCAACCAAGATCATCGGGGAAGCTCTGGGGCCAACGTCCTGACTTTC. V and J are TRBV4-2 and TRBJ2-6; TRBD2 is a possible D gene (5 bases). The germline V gene has CDR1 LGHNA and CDR2 YNFKEQ. The CDR3 extends over 18 amino acids.

Concerning this clonotype: The CDR3 ends on some other residue instead of the conserved phenylalanine or tryptophan, so this is likely a read error. Written as DNA, the CDR3 is TGCAGTGGAGCCCCAGGTTGGGCCATGAACAGTGAAGCTTTCCTT. This encodes CSGAPGWAMNSEAFL. The chain joins TRBV29-1 to TRBJ1-1; D is unresolved. Germline V CDR1 and CDR2: SQVTM, ANQGSEA. The CDR3 runs to 15 residues.

V usage is TRBV29-1 and J usage is TRBJ1-2; D not certain. The V end lost 5 bases, the J end lost 0 bases, and 10 bases lay between the germline ends. This CDR3 has 13 residues. Germline assignment: CDR1 SQVTM and CDR2 ANQGSEA. CDR3 residues: CSVFGYTNYGYTF. The CDR3 nucleotides read TGCAGCGTTTTCGGATATACTAACTATGGCTACACCTTC. The full variable domain, with the rest looked up from reference TRBV29-1 and TRBJ1-2, is SAVISQKPSRDICQRGTSLTIQCQVDSQVTMMFWYRQQPGQSLTLIATANQGSEATYESGFVIDKFPISRPNLTFSTLTVSNMSPEDSSIYLCSVFGYTNYGYTFGSGTRLTVV.

This clonotype was detected once. A single base separates this from a much larger clone, so it may be a read error. The gene calls are TRBV28 and TRBJ1-5; D is ambiguous. Matching the DNA end better, TRBJ2-3 makes the J call doubtful. The CDR3 sequence is 13 residues long. Germline assignment: CDR1 MDHEN and CDR2 SYDVKM. The CDR3 nucleotides read TGTGCCAGCAGTGGACCCCACAATCAGCCCCAGTATTTT. This translates into CASSGPHNQPQYF.

As regards this clonotype: Its ends do not fully match the called genes, so a read error is possible. This chain connects TRBV4-2 to TRBJ1-4, with no clear D. The CDR3 totals 13 residues. Per germline, CDR1 LGHNA and CDR2 YNFKEQ. The CDR3 region has the DNA TGTGTCAGCAGCCAGCCACACCGCGAAAAACTGTTTTTT. The encoded protein is CVSSQPHREKLFF.

The rearrangement uses TRBV4-2 and TRBJ2-7; unclear D gene. The CDR3 is 16 residues long. The germline V gene has CDR1 LGHNA and CDR2 YNFKEQ. Trimming took 0 bases from V and 3 from J, leaving 15 bases between them. This CDR3 is CASSQDRVNGYYEQYF. CDR3 nucleotide sequence: TGTGCCAGCAGCCAAGATAGGGTTAACGGGTACTACGAGCAGTACTTC.